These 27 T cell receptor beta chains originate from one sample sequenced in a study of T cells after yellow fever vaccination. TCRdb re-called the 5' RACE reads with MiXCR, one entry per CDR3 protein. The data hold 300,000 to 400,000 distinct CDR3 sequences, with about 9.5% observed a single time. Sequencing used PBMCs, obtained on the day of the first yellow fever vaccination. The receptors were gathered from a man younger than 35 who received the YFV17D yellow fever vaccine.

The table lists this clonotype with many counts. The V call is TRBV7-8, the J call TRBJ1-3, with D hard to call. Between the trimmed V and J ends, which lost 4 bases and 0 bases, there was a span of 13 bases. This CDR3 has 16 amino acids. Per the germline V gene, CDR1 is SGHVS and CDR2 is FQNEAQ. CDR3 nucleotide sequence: TGTGCCAGCAGCTGGAAATGGACCGACTCTGGAAACACCATATATTTT. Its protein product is CASSWKWTDSGNTIYF.

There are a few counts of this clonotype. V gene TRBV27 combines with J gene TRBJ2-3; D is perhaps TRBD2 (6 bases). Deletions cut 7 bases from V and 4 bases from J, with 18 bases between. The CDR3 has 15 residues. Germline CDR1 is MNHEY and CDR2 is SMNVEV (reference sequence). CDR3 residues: CASTSWRGRADTQYF. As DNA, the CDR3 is TGTGCCAGCACCTCATGGCGGGGTCGGGCAGATACGCAGTATTTT.

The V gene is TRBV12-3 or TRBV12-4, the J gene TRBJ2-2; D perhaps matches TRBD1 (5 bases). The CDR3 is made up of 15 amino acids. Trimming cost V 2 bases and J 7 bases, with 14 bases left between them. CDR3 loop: CASSLNQGGNGELFF. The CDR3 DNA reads TGTGCCAGCAGTTTAAACCAGGGTGGGAACGGGGAGCTGTTTTTT.

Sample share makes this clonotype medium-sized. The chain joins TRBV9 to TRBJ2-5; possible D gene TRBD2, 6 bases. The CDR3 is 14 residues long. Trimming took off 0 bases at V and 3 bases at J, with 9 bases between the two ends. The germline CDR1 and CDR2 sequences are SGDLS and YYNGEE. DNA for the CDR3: TGTGCCAGCAGCGTAGCGGGGGTTGAAGAGACCCAGTACTTC. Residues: CASSVAGVEETQYF.

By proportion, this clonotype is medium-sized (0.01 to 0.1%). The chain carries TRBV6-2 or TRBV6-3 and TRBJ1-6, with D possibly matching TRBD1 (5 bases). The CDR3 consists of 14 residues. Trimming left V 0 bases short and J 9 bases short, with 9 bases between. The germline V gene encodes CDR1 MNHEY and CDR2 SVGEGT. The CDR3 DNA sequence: TGTGCCAGCAGTTACTCGGGGGGGACTTCACCCCTCCACTTT. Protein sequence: CASSYSGGTSPLHF.

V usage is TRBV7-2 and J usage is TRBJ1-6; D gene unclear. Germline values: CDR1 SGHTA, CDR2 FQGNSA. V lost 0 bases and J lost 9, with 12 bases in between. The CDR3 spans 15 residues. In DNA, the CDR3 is TGTGCCAGCAGCTTAGCTTGGGTTACGGGTTCACCCCTCCACTTT. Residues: CASSLAWVTGSPLHF.

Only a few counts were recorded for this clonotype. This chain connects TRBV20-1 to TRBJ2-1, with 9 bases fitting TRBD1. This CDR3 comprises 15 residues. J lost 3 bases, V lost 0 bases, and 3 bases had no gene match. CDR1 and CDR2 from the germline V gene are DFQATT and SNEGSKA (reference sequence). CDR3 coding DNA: TGCAGTGCTAGAGACCCGACAGGGGGCTACAATGAGCAGTTCTTC. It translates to CSARDPTGGYNEQFF.

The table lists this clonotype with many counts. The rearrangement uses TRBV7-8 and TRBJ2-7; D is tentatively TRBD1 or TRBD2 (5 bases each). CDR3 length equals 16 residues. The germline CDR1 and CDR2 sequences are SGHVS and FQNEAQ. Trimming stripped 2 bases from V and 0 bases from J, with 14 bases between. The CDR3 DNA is TGTGCCAGCAGCTTACGACAGCGGACAAACTCCTACGAGCAGTACTTC. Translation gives CASSLRQRTNSYEQYF.

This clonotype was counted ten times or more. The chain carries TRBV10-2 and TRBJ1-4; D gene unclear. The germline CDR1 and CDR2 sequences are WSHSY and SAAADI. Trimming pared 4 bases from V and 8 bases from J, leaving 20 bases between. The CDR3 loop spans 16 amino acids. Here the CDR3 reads CASSARALPRTEKLFF. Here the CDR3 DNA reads TGCGCCAGCAGTGCCCGCGCCTTACCCCGCACGGAAAAACTGTTTTTT.

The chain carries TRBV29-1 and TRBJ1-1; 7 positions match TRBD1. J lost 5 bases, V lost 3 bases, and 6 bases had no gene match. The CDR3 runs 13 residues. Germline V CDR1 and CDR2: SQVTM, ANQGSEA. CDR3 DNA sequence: TGCAGCGTTGAGGGGGACAGTAGGACTGAAGCTTTCTTT. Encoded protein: CSVEGDSRTEAFF.

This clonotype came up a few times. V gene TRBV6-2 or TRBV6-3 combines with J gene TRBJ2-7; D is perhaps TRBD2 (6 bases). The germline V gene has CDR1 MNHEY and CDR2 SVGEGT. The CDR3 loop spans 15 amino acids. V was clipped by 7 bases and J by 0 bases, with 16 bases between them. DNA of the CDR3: TGTGCCAGCAAGGCCGCGGGGACCCGCTCCTACGAGCAGTACGTC. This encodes CASKAAGTRSYEQYV.

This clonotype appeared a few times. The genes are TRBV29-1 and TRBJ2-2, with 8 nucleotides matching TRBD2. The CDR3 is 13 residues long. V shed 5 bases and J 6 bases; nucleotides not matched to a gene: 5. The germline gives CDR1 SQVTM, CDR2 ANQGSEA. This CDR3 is CSVRGGLSGELFF. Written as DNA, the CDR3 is TGCAGCGTTCGGGGGGGGCTGTCCGGGGAGCTGTTTTTT.

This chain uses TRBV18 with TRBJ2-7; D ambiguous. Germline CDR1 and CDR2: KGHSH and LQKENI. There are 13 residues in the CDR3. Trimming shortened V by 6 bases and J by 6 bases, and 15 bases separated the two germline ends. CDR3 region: CASSLMRISEQYV. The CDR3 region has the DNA TGTGCCAGCTCCCTGATGCGGATATCCGAGCAGTACGTC.

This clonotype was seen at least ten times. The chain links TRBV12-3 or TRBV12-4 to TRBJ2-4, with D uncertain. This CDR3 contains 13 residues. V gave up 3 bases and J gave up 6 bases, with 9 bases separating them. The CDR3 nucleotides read TGTGCCAGCAGTTTTGAAGGGATAAACATTCAGTACTTC. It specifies CASSFEGINIQYF.

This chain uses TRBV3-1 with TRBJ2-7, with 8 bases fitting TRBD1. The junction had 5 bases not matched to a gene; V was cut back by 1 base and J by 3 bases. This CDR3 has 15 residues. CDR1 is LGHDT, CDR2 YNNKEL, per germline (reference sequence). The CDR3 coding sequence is TGTGCCAGCAGCCAAGGGACGACAGGGGTCTACGAGCAGTACGTC. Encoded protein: CASSQGTTGVYEQYV.

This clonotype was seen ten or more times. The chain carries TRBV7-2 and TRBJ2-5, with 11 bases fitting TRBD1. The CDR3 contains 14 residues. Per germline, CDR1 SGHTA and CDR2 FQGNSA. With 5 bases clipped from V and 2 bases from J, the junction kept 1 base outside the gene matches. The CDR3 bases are TGTGCCAGCAGCCGGGACAGGGGGCAAGAGACCCAGTACTTC. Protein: CASSRDRGQETQYF.

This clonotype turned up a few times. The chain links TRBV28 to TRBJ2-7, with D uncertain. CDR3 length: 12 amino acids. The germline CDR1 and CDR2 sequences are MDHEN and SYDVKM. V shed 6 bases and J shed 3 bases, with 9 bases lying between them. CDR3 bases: TGTGCCAGCAGCCAATTACGCTACGAGCAGTACGTC. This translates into CASSQLRYEQYV.

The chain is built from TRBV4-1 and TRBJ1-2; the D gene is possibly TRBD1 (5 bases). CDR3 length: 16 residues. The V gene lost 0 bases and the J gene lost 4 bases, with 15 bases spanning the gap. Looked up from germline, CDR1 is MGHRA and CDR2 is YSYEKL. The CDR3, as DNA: TGCGCCAGCAGCCAAGATCCAACGGGGGGGAGCTATGGCTACACCTTC. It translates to CASSQDPTGGSYGYTF.

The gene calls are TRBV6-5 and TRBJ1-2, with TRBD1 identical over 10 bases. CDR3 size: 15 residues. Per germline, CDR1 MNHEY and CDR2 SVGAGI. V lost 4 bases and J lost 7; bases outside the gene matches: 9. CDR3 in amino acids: CASSFPGQGSRGYTF. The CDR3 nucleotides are TGTGCCAGCAGTTTCCCGGGACAGGGGAGTCGTGGCTACACCTTC.

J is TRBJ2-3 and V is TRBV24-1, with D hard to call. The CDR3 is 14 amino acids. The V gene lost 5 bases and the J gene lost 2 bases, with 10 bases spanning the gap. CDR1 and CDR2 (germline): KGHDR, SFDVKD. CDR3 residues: CATSAGRYTDTQYF. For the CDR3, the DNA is TGTGCCACCAGTGCCGGCCGATACACAGATACGCAGTATTTT.

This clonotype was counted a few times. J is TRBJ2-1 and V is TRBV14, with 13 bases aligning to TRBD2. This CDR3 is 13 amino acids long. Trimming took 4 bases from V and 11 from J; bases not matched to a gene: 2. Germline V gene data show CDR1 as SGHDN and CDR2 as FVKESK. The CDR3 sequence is CASSLGLAGQQFF. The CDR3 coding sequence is TGTGCCAGCAGCCTGGGACTAGCGGGGCAGCAGTTCTTC.

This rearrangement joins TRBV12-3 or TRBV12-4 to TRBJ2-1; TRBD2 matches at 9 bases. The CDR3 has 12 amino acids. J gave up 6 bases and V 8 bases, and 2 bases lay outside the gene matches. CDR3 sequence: CASAGGRNEQFF. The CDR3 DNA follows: TGTGCCAGCGCGGGGGGGCGCAATGAGCAGTTCTTC.

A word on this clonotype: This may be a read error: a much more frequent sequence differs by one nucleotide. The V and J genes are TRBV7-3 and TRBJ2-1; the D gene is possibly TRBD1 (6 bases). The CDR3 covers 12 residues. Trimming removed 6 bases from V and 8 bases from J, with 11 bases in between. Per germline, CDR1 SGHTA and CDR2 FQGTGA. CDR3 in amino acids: CASSSQGYEQFF. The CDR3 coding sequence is TGTGCCAGCAGTTCACAGGGCTATGAGCAGTTCTTC.

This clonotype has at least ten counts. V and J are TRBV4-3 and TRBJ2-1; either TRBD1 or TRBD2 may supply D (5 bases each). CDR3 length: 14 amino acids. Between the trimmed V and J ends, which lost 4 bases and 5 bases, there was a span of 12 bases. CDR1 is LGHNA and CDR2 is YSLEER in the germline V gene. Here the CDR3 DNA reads TGCGCCAGCAGCCTCCGGGACCCGGACAATGAGCAGTTCTTC. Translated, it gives CASSLRDPDNEQFF.

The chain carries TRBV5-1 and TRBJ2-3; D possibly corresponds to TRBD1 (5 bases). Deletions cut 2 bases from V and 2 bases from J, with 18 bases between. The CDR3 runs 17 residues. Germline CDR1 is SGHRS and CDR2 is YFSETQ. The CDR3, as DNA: TGCGCCAGCAGCTTCGCGTTGAGGACGGACAACACAGATACGCAGTATTTT. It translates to CASSFALRTDNTDTQYF.

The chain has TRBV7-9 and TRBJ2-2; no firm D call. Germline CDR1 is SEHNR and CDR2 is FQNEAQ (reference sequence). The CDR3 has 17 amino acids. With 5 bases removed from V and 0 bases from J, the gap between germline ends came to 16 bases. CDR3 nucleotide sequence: TGTGCCAGCAGCCCACCTTCGGTACACACGAACACCGGGGAGCTGTTTTTT. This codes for CASSPPSVHTNTGELFF.

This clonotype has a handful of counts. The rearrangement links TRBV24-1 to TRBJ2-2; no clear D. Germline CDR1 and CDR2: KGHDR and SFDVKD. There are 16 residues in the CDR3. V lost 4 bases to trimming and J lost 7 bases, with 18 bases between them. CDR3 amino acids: CATSDPTSPRGGELFF. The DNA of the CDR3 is TGTGCCACCAGTGACCCGACTTCCCCTCGCGGCGGGGAGCTGTTTTTT.